The present entry profiles one T cell receptor beta chain with its context. The data are from a study of control samples from healthy donors and cancer patients. Data came from immunoSEQ multiplex PCR; TCRdb stores just in-frame clones and leaves some out. The sample yields about 10,000 clones, approximately 90% seen once. Germline V gene sequence: CDR1 MDHEN, CDR2 SYDVKM. This CDR3 contains 14 residues. V gave up 5 bases and J gave up 4 bases, with 14 bases separating them. The sequence came from a man aged 55 to 69 with colorectal cancer. The chain combines TRBV28 with TRBJ1-2; D remains ambiguous. Sequencing used PBMCs. This CDR3 is CASSSFLTSYGYTF. Written as DNA, the CDR3 is TGTGCCAGCAGTAGTTTCTTGACCAGCTATGGCTACACCTTC.